These T cell receptor beta chains were read from a single sample in a study of Ad26.COV2.S vaccination and SARS-CoV-2 variants. This table comes from immunoSEQ multiplex PCR, and its TCRdb copy is limited to in-frame clones, with some not included. The table lists about 350,000 clones, about 91% of them singletons. Sequences were derived from peripheral blood, sampled after recovery from COVID-19. Receptors were obtained from a human donor who had recovered from COVID-19. Each CDR3 is given with its conserved first and last residue. The D gene is left open where the match is weak. The listing skips clone size in some rows; elsewhere it reads once, few, many or a size class.

TRBV6-5	TRBJ1-5	.	.	TGTGCCAGCAGGTCCGGATTCAATCAGCCCCAGCATTTT	CASRSGFNQPQHF
TRBV27	TRBJ2-1	.	TRBD2	TGTGCCAGCAGTTTGTTAGGCGGGGGGGTATGGAATGAGCAGTTCTTC	CASSLLGGGVWNEQFF
TRBV19	TRBJ1-2	.	TRBD1	TGTGCCAGTAGTGGAATCACAGGGGCTGGCGGCTACACCTTC	CASSGITGAGGYTF
TRBV6-2/TRBV6-3	TRBJ2-7	.	.	TGTGCCAGCAGTTACAGCCGAGACCACTTCTACGAGCAGTACTTC	CASSYSRDHFYEQYF
TRBV7-9	TRBJ1-6	.	.	TGTGCCAGCAGCCCCAACGACGGAACTAATTCACCCCTCCACTTT	CASSPNDGTNSPLHF
TRBV7-2	TRBJ2-7	once	TRBD2	TGTGCCAGCAGCCTGGGACTAGCGGGGGTCGAGCAGTACTTC	CASSLGLAGVEQYF
TRBV12-5	TRBJ2-2	.	TRBD2	TGTGCTAGTGGTTTGGGACTAGCGGGCACCGGGGAGCTGTTTTTT	CASGLGLAGTGELFF
TRBV11-2	TRBJ2-7	.	TRBD1	TGTGCCAGCAGCTTAACCTTCGGGACAGGTTCCTACGAGCAGTACTTC	CASSLTFGTGSYEQYF
TRBV19	TRBJ2-2	.	TRBD2	TGTGCCAGTAGTACTCTACTAGCGGTCGAGGACACCGGGGAGCTGTTTTTT	CASSTLLAVEDTGELFF
TRBV6-5	TRBJ1-2	.	.	TGTGCCAGCACTAAAACAGGGCTCTATGGCTACACCTTC	CASTKTGLYGYTF
TRBV7-2	TRBJ1-6	.	.	TGTGCCAGCAGACAAGGTAGAAATTCACCCCTCCACTTT	CASRQGRNSPLHF
TRBV3-1/TRBV3-2	TRBJ2-3	once	TRBD1	TGTGCCAGCAGCCAGACAGGGGCGATAAACACAGATACGCAGTATTTT	CASSQTGAINTDTQYF
TRBV27	TRBJ2-7	.	.	TGTGCCAGCAGCCAGACAGGTTACGAGCAGTACTTC	CASSQTGYEQYF
TRBV4-3	TRBJ1-5	.	.	TGCGCCAGCAGCCAAGAATGGGGGAGGGGTCAGCCCCAGCATTTT	CASSQEWGRGQPQHF
TRBV6-2/TRBV6-3	TRBJ1-5	few	.	TGTGCCAGCAGTTATAGGACAGGCAATCAGCCCCAGCATTTT	CASSYRTGNQPQHF
TRBV28	TRBJ2-1	.	.	TGTGCCAGCAGTTTAATATGGGTCAATGAGCAGTTCTTC	CASSLIWVNEQFF
TRBV27	TRBJ2-3	.	.	TGTGCCAGCAGTTTGGGCGGGACGCAGTATTTT	CASSLGGTQYF
TRBV29-1	TRBJ2-7	.	TRBD2	TGCAGCGTACGGGGCGGCGGGAGCTACGAGCAGTACTTC	CSVRGGGSYEQYF
TRBV6-2/TRBV6-3	TRBJ1-3	.	.	TGTGCCAGCAGTTCCTACCCCGACAGGTCTGGAAACACCATATATTTT	CASSSYPDRSGNTIYF
TRBV2	TRBJ2-7	.	.	TGTGCCAGCGACTACGGACCCGGGAGCTCCTACGAGCAGTACTTC	CASDYGPGSSYEQYF
TRBV3-1/TRBV3-2	TRBJ1-6	few	.	TGTGCCAGCAGCCTCGCTAATAATTCACCCCTCCACTTT	CASSLANNSPLHF
TRBV5-4	TRBJ1-1	.	.	TGTGCCAGCAGCCGGGAGTCCGGTCGAATGAACACTGAAGCTTTCTTT	CASSRESGRMNTEAFF
TRBV18	TRBJ1-1	.	.	TGTGCCAGCTCACCGGTCCCAGAAACTGAAGCTTTCTTT	CASSPVPETEAFF
TRBV5-1	TRBJ1-2	few	.	TGCGCCAGCAGCCAAAAGGGCGACTACACCTTC	CASSQKGDYTF
TRBV5-1	TRBJ2-3	.	TRBD2	TGCGCCAGCAGCTTGGGAGCGGGGGGGCCAGATACGCAGTATTTT	CASSLGAGGPDTQYF
TRBV6-5	TRBJ1-3	.	TRBD1	TGTGCCAGCAGGGGGGGACAGGGGTTAAACACCATATATTTT	CASRGGQGLNTIYF
TRBV3-1/TRBV3-2	TRBJ1-5	.	.	TGTGCCAGCAGCTATGGTCCCCGGGGCGATCAGCCCCAGCATTTT	CASSYGPRGDQPQHF
TRBV6-5	TRBJ1-4	.	TRBD1	TGTGCCAGCAGGGACAGGGGAGGGGAAAAACTGTTTTTT	CASRDRGGEKLFF
TRBV15	TRBJ1-1	.	.	TGTGCCACCAGCAGGGATTGGGGAATGGGTACTGAAGCTTTCTTT	CATSRDWGMGTEAFF
TRBV7-2	TRBJ2-5	.	TRBD2	TGTGCCAGCAGCTTAAGACTAGCGGGGTTAGAGACCCAGTACTTC	CASSLRLAGLETQYF
TRBV10-3	TRBJ2-3	.	TRBD2	TGTGCCATCAGCCGAGGTAGCGGGTACGATACGCAGTATTTT	CAISRGSGYDTQYF
TRBV3-1/TRBV3-2	TRBJ1-2	few	.	TGTGCCAGCAGCCAAGAAGGTTCGGCTAACTATGGCTACACCTTC	CASSQEGSANYGYTF
TRBV2	TRBJ1-1	.	TRBD1	TGTGCCATAACAGGGGGCGAAGCTTTCTTT	CAITGGEAFF
TRBV6-5	TRBJ1-3	.	TRBD1	TGTGCCAGCAGGCCTGGACAGGCGTCTGGAAACACCATATATTTT	CASRPGQASGNTIYF
TRBV7-2	TRBJ1-2	.	.	TGTGCCAGCAGTCCGGACAGACGAGCTAACTATGGCTACACCTTC	CASSPDRRANYGYTF
TRBV18	TRBJ2-2	few	TRBD1	TGTGCCAGCTCACCAAGGGACAGGGTCTTCTCGTTGGACTCCGGGGAGCTGTTTTTT	CASSPRDRVFSLDSGELFF
TRBV7-9	TRBJ1-1	.	.	TGTGCCAGCAGCTTCGGCCTGAACACTGAAGCTTTCTTT	CASSFGLNTEAFF
TRBV4-1	TRBJ2-2	.	TRBD2	TGCGCCAGCAGCCAAAGAGGGCTAGCGGGGGGCTTCGATTGGGCCGGGGAGCTGTTTTTT	CASSQRGLAGGFDWAGELFF
TRBV7-2	TRBJ2-7	.	TRBD2	TGTGCCAGCAGCTTAGCGTGGCGGGGGGTTCGCGAGCAGTACTTC	CASSLAWRGVREQYF
TRBV6-1	TRBJ1-5	.	.	TGTGCCAGCAGTGACAGGGAGGTTCAGCCCCAGCATTTT	CASSDREVQPQHF
TRBV19	TRBJ1-1	.	TRBD1	TGTGCCAGTACCGGACAGGCGTCAGCTGAAGCTTTCTTT	CASTGQASAEAFF
TRBV3-1/TRBV3-2	TRBJ1-1	.	.	TGTGCCAGCAGCCCAAGGGTTCACACTGAAGCTTTCTTT	CASSPRVHTEAFF
TRBV6-6	TRBJ1-6	.	TRBD1	TGTGCCTCCTCTTACGGACAGGGCACTTCACCCCTCCACTTT	CASSYGQGTSPLHF
TRBV5-8	TRBJ2-5	.	TRBD2	TGTGCCAGCAGCTTGGGAGCGGGGGTCCAAGAGACCCAGTACTTC	CASSLGAGVQETQYF
TRBV7-9	TRBJ2-1	once	TRBD2	TGTGCCAGCAGCCAGCCGCGGGGGACTAGCGGCGACAATGAGCAGTTCTTC	CASSQPRGTSGDNEQFF